This T cell receptor beta chain emerged from a study of blood T cell repertoires in COVID-19. Across about two dozen US areas, participants ranged in age from roughly 18 to 95 years. The study assigned cohorts using participant-reported clinical history. Profiled with immunoSEQ multiplex PCR; TCRdb holds only in-frame clones, not every one. The sample consists of about 220,000 clones, 75% to 90% of them appearing once. CDR3 length: 13 amino acids. Germline CDR1 SGHRS, CDR2 YFSETQ. V lost 4 bases, J lost 4 bases, and 3 bases stayed unmatched. This TCR came from a woman aged 35 to 49 with acute COVID-19. This chain links TRBV5-1 with TRBJ1-2; 8 nucleotides line up with TRBD1. The specimen was PBMCs or T cells enriched from blood (not recorded which). In nucleotides, the CDR3 is TGCGCCAGCAGCGGACAGGGACTCTATGGCTACACCTTC. This gives the protein CASSGQGLYGYTF.